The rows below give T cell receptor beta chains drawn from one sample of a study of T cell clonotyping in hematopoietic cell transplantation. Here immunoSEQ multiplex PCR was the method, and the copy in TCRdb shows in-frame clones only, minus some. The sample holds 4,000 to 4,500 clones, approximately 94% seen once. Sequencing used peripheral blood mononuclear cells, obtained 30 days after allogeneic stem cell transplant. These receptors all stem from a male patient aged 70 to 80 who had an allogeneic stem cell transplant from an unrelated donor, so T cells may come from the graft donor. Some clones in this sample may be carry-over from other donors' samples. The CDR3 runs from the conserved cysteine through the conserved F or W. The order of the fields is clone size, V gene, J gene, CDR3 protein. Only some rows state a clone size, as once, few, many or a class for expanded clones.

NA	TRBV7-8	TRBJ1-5	CASSLGPRTGPSNQPQHF
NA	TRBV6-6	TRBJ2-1	CACKVSAGNEQFF
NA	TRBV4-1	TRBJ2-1	CASSQTLAGFNEQFF
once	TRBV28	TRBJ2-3	CASSLWTSGRAASPKATQYF
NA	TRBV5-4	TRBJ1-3	CASRGGPQGPIYF
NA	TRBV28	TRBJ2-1	CASSQGGAYNEQFF
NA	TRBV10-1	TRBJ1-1	CASSGPRVDGTEAFF
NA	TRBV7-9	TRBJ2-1	CASSFIPGAEQFF
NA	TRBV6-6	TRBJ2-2	CASSDLAGGSGELFF
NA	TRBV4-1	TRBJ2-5	CASSLRAGPSKTQYF
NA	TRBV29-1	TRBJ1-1	CSVVGGDTEAFF
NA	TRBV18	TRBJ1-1	CASSTDSRRDTEAFF
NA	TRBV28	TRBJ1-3	CASSLGGNTIYF
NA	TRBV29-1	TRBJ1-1	CSVEDTRVRDTEAFF
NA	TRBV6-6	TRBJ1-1	CASSTTGYTEAFF
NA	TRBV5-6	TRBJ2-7	CASSLGDYGTYEQYF
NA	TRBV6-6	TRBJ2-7	CASSYYPGRGEQYF
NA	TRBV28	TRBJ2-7	CASSGGLAVYEQYF
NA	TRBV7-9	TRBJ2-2	CASSLQSPSNTGELFF
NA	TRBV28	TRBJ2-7	CASSFPPKRLAGGVSYEQYF
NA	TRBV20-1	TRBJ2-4	CSVGGGNIQYF
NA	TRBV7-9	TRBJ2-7	CASSPTGNSYEQYF
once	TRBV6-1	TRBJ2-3	CASSEGGLAGVADTQYF
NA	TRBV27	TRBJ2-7	CASRSSYEQYF
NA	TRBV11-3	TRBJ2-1	CASSSASYNEQFF
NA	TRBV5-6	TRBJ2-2	CASSTTSEVSGELFF
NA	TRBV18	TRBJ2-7	CASSPEGSGYYEQYF
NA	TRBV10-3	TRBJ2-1	CAISDLTSGYNEQFF
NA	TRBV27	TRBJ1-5	CASRLGLWGPQHF
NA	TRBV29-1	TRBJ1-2	CSVDVGNNYGYTF
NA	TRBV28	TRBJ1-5	CATQSRGNQPQHF
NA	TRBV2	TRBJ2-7	CASIASGSSYEQYF
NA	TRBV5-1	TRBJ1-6	CASSLEPARQAGNSPLHF
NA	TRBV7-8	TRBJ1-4	CASSFRETGEKLFF
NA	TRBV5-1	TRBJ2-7	CASSLGGHYEQYF
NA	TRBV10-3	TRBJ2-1	CAISESPSSYNEQFF
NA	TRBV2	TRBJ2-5	CASTHGLAGEKTQYF
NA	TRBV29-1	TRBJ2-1	CSVEDTGPLSPNEQFF
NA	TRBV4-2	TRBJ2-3	CASSQGPGADTQYF
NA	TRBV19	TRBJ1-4	CATNGAGGYTTNEKLFF
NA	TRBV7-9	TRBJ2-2	CASRTTNTGELFF
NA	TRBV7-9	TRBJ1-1	CASSLMAARNTEAFF
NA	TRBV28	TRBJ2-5	CASSLRRVPQETQYF
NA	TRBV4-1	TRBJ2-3	CASSQWELYAFTDTQYF
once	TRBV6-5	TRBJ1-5	CASSYYGTGGEPQHF
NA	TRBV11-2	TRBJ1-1	CASSFSPGMNTEAFF
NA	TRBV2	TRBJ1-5	CASHERPETHSNQPQHF
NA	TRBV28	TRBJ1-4	CATKTGAWEKLFF